The T cell receptor beta chain described here comes from a study of beta chain features in type 1 diabetes. The wider study: Age and gender were similar between patients and healthy donors, as were cell yields.

V was cut by 11 bases and J by 1 base, with 14 bases left in between. Germline V gene data show CDR1 as SEHNR and CDR2 as FQNEAQ (reference sequence). This CDR3 contains 13 residues. This clone appeared a few times. The sequenced template was cDNA made from the entire isolated RNA. Clones were read by immunoSEQ multiplex PCR, and TCRdb kept only the in-frame ones, dropping some. This table has 500,000 to 700,000 clones, roughly a sixth appearing once. The clonotype comes from a man in his late teens or twenties in good health. Sequencing was performed on naive CD4+ T cells from blood. This sequence joins TRBV7-9 and TRBJ2-5, with D possibly being TRBD1 (6 bases). Here the CDR3 reads CASDRDTQETQYF. CDR3 DNA: TGTGCCTCCGACCGGGACACCCAAGAGACCCAGTACTTC.